What follows are 30 T cell receptor beta chains derived from one specimen sequenced in a study of T-cell reconstitution after alpha-beta-depleted transplantation in children. It was with unique molecular identifiers that the TCRbeta library was prepared. TCRdb itself ran the PCR reads through MiXCR, one entry per CDR3 protein. This sample has about 480,000 distinct CDR3 sequences; around 13% occur once, and the top ten carry about 5%. Specimen: PBMCs from the stem cell graft donor, collected from the stem cell graft. All receptors come from a human donor who donated a stem cell graft to a child with combined immunodeficiency.

Many counts were recorded for this clonotype. V gene TRBV29-1 combines with J gene TRBJ1-2; 10 bases align to TRBD1. Unmatched junction bases numbered 9, after V lost 7 bases and J lost 7 bases. The CDR3 totals 13 residues. CDR1 and CDR2 (germline): SQVTM, ANQGSEA. CDR3 nucleotides: TGCAGCGCTATGGACAGGGGGGTTGGTGGCTACACCTTC. This codes for CSAMDRGVGGYTF. Together with reference TRBV29-1 and TRBJ1-2, the CDR3 gives the full variable domain: SAVISQKPSRDICQRGTSLTIQCQVDSQVTMMFWYRQQPGQSLTLIATANQGSEATYESGFVIDKFPISRPNLTFSTLTVSNMSPEDSSIYLCSAMDRGVGGYTFGSGTRLTVV.

This clonotype was counted at least ten times. The genes are TRBV12-3 or TRBV12-4 and TRBJ2-2; D is undetermined. With 6 bases removed from V and 3 bases from J, the gap between germline ends came to 14 bases. The length of the CDR3 is 15 residues. The CDR3 reads CASSPNLLDTGELFF. The CDR3 DNA sequence: TGTGCCAGCAGCCCCAATCTCCTTGACACCGGGGAGCTGTTTTTT.

There are many counts of this clonotype. The chain uses TRBV12-3 or TRBV12-4 and TRBJ2-7; unclear D gene. With 3 bases removed from V and 7 bases from J, the gap between germline ends came to 7 bases. This CDR3 is built from 11 residues. CDR3 protein: CASSLVEEQYF. In DNA, the CDR3 is TGTGCCAGCAGTTTGGTAGAGGAGCAGTACTTC.

This clonotype was recorded a few times. The rearrangement links TRBV27 to TRBJ2-2; no clear D. Germline V gene lookup returns CDR1 MNHEY and CDR2 SMNVEV (reference sequence). CDR3 length equals 16 residues. V shed 1 base and J shed 0 bases, with 9 bases lying between them. CDR3 sequence reads: CASSLWVQPNTGELFF. In DNA form, the CDR3 reads TGTGCCAGCAGTTTATGGGTACAGCCGAACACCGGGGAGCTGTTTTTT.

This clonotype was detected a few times. The chain couples TRBV7-2 to TRBJ2-7; D gene uncertain. The CDR3 has 14 residues. CDR1 is SGHTA, CDR2 FQGNSA, per germline. V lost 5 bases, J lost 5 bases, and 16 bases lay in between. CDR3 in DNA: TGTGCCAGCAGCCCCGCCCCGCCGGCTAACGAGCAGTACTTC. It specifies CASSPAPPANEQYF.

V usage is TRBV12-3 or TRBV12-4 and J usage is TRBJ2-5; 12 bases align to TRBD1. CDR3 length: 15 amino acids. Trimming took 5 bases from V and 5 from J; bases not matched to a gene: 6. The CDR3, as DNA: TGTGCCAGCAGTACCCCCGGGACAGGGGGCGAGACCCAGTACTTC. Translated: CASSTPGTGGETQYF.

This clonotype was picked up many times. The V gene is TRBV12-3 or TRBV12-4, the J gene TRBJ1-3; D may be TRBD1 (5 bases). The ends were cut back, 7 bases at V and 3 bases at J, with 13 bases in the middle. This CDR3 is built from 14 residues. The CDR3 sequence is CASTLGAFGNTIYF. The DNA for the CDR3 is TGTGCCAGCACCCTAGGGGCATTTGGAAACACCATATATTTT.

This clonotype was picked up a small number of times. The chain has TRBV5-6 and TRBJ2-4, with TRBD1 matching 7 bases. There are 16 residues in the CDR3. Germline CDR1 and CDR2: SGHDT and YYEEEE. The V and J ends lost 0 bases and 1 base, in that order; junction bases with no gene match: 4. CDR3 sequence: CASSLAARGAKNIQYF. CDR3 DNA sequence: TGTGCCAGCAGCTTGGCCGCCAGGGGGGCCAAAAACATTCAGTACTTC.

The rearrangement links TRBV3-1 to TRBJ2-1; 7 nucleotides match TRBD2. J gave up 0 bases and V 3 bases, and 8 bases lay outside the gene matches. The CDR3 has 17 residues. Germline CDR1 LGHDT, CDR2 YNNKEL (reference sequence). The CDR3 reads CASSQGTTRSSYNEQFF. CDR3 bases: TGTGCCAGCAGCCAGGGGACTACTCGGAGCTCCTACAATGAGCAGTTCTTC.

The genes are TRBV7-3 and TRBJ2-3; D not resolved. Germline-derived CDR1 and CDR2 are SGHTA and FQGTGA. CDR3 length equals 14 residues. V gave up 2 bases and J gave up 8 bases, with 14 bases separating them. The CDR3 nucleotides read TGTGCCAGCAGCTTAGATCGGTTTTCTGGTACGCAGTATTTT. The encoded protein is CASSLDRFSGTQYF. Full variable domain (outside the CDR3, taken from reference TRBV7-3 and TRBJ2-3): GAGVSQTPSNKVTEKGKYVELRCDPISGHTALYWYRQSLGQGPEFLIYFQGTGAADDSGLPNDRFFAVRPEGSVSTLKIQRTERGDSAVYLCASSLDRFSGTQYFGPGTRLTVL.

A few counts support this clonotype. The chain carries TRBV9 and TRBJ1-4; 9 bases map to TRBD1. This CDR3 comprises 15 residues. Unmatched junction bases numbered 5, after V lost 3 bases and J lost 5 bases. CDR1 is SGDLS, CDR2 YYNGEE, per germline. The CDR3 protein is CASSELTGGNEKLFF. The DNA of the CDR3 is TGTGCCAGCAGCGAGCTGACAGGGGGGAATGAAAAACTGTTTTTT.

This sequence joins TRBV2 and TRBJ1-4; tentatively, D is TRBD1 (6 bases). V dropped 4 bases and J dropped 8 bases, with 14 bases sitting between them. CDR1 and CDR2 from the germline V gene are SNHLY and FYNNEI. The CDR3 is 14 residues long. DNA for the CDR3: TGTGCCAGCAGTGTAAGGGGGAGGGGCGAAAAACTGTTTTTT. Residues: CASSVRGRGEKLFF.

In its sample, this clonotype was seen a few times. The rearrangement uses TRBV4-1 and TRBJ2-2; 12 positions agree with TRBD2. CDR1 and CDR2 from the germline V gene are MGHRA and YSYEKL. This CDR3 is 17 amino acids long. The trim removed 4 bases at V and 5 bases at J, leaving 8 bases unmatched. CDR3 sequence (DNA): TGCGCCAGCAGCCGGGGACTAGCGGGTCCTGGGACCGGGGAGCTGTTTTTT. It codes for CASSRGLAGPGTGELFF.

The DNA for the CDR3 is TGCGCCAGCTGTTGGGCAGACTGCACCGGGGAGCTGTTTTTT. Translating it yields CASCWADCTGELFF. This chain links TRBV5-1 with TRBJ2-2; the D is unclear. This CDR3 has 14 amino acids. CDR1 and CDR2 from the germline V gene are SGHRS and YFSETQ. V was cut by 7 bases and J by 4 bases, with 14 bases left in between.

This chain connects TRBV7-2 to TRBJ2-7; the D gene could be TRBD1 or TRBD2 (5 bases each). Germline values: CDR1 SGHTA, CDR2 FQGNSA. The CDR3 is 12 amino acids. V gave up 4 bases and J gave up 9 bases, with 13 bases separating them. The CDR3 here is CASSSGPGVQYF. The CDR3 coding sequence is TGTGCCAGCAGCTCGGGACCTGGGGTGCAGTACTTC.

The CDR3 here is CASSQDGGQRDEQFF. The CDR3 DNA sequence: TGCGCCAGCAGCCAAGATGGGGGACAACGGGACGAGCAGTTCTTC. The chain couples TRBV4-3 to TRBJ2-1; possibly TRBD1 for D (6 bases). The CDR3 loop spans 15 amino acids. Per germline, CDR1 LGHNA and CDR2 YSLEER. The germline V and J ends were trimmed by 0 bases and 10 bases, with 16 bases remaining between them.

The table lists this clonotype with a few counts. The V gene is TRBV12-3 or TRBV12-4, the J gene TRBJ2-1; D remains ambiguous. The CDR3 extends over 12 amino acids. V lost 3 bases and J lost 7, with 7 bases in between. The CDR3 reads CASSFVPNEQFF. The CDR3 coding sequence is TGTGCCAGCAGTTTTGTCCCGAATGAGCAGTTCTTC.

This clonotype appeared a few times. The chain recombines TRBV7-9 with TRBJ1-2; D remains unclear. There are 14 residues in the CDR3. V was clipped by 2 bases and J by 5 bases, with 12 bases between them. CDR1 and CDR2 (germline): SEHNR, FQNEAQ (reference sequence). CDR3 in DNA: TGTGCCAGCAGCTTAATCAACGGTTTTTATGGCTACACCTTC. It specifies CASSLINGFYGYTF.

This clonotype occurred many times. V usage is TRBV10-3 and J usage is TRBJ2-1; D tentatively reads TRBD1 or TRBD2 (5 bases each). CDR3 length: 14 amino acids. CDR1 and CDR2 from the germline V gene are ENHRY and SYGVKD. V gave up 8 bases and J gave up 6 bases, with 17 bases separating them. CDR3 in amino acids: CAIATGTRGNEQFF. The CDR3 coding sequence is TGTGCCATCGCTACCGGGACGAGGGGCAATGAGCAGTTCTTC.

This clonotype was observed a handful of times. The chain couples TRBV28 to TRBJ2-1; no definite D call. Looked up from germline, CDR1 is MDHEN and CDR2 is SYDVKM. The CDR3 sequence is 15 residues long. The V gene lost 5 bases and the J gene lost 6 bases, with 17 bases spanning the gap. This CDR3 is CASSLDGPLSNEQFF. The DNA of the CDR3 is TGTGCCAGCAGTCTCGACGGCCCCCTCTCCAATGAGCAGTTCTTC.

The J gene is TRBJ2-1, the V gene TRBV28; D ambiguous. Between the trimmed V and J ends, which lost 3 bases and 4 bases, there was a span of 7 bases. Germline-derived CDR1 and CDR2 are MDHEN and SYDVKM. CDR3 length equals 13 residues. Written as DNA, the CDR3 is TGTGCCAGCAGTTTTATCGAGTACAATGAGCAGTTCTTC. Translating gives CASSFIEYNEQFF.

This clonotype was counted a few times. The chain is built from TRBV4-3 and TRBJ2-4; 8 bases agree with TRBD2. The CDR3 extends over 17 amino acids. The ends lost 5 bases at V and 9 bases at J; junction bases unmatched: 18. CDR1 LGHNA and CDR2 YSLEER come from the germline V gene. The CDR3 spells CASSANIAGTRWGIQYF. CDR3 bases: TGCGCCAGCAGCGCAAACATAGCGGGAACAAGGTGGGGCATTCAGTACTTC.

In DNA, the CDR3 is TGTGCCAGCGGCCGGGACAGGGGGCTGGAGACCCAGTACTTC. This translates into CASGRDRGLETQYF. The chain has TRBV6-1 and TRBJ2-5, with 12 bases fitting TRBD1. V shed 8 bases, J shed 5 bases, and the junction held 6 bases outside the gene matches. CDR3 length equals 14 residues. CDR1 and CDR2 from the germline V gene are MNHNS and SASEGT.

CDR3 protein: CASSKVEIRGSYEQYF. The CDR3 DNA reads TGTGCCAGCAGCAAAGTGGAAATCAGGGGCTCCTACGAGCAGTACTTC. The chain has TRBV21-1 and TRBJ2-7. TRBV21-1 constitutes a pseudogene. This CDR3 comprises 16 residues.

This clonotype was found a few times. The chain carries TRBV9 and TRBJ1-1, with D tentatively TRBD1 (5 bases). V was shortened by 3 bases and J by 3 bases, with 18 bases between the two germline ends. Germline assignment: CDR1 SGDLS and CDR2 YYNGEE. There are 16 residues in the CDR3. The CDR3 spells CASSAAGTLGDTEAFF. The CDR3 bases are TGTGCCAGCAGCGCCGCCGGGACTTTGGGGGACACTGAAGCTTTCTTT.

Many counts were recorded for this clonotype. This chain links TRBV12-3 or TRBV12-4 with TRBJ2-1, with D perhaps assigned TRBD1 or TRBD2 (5 bases each). The CDR3 consists of 13 residues. The V end lost 0 bases, the J end lost 9 bases, and 9 bases lay between the germline ends. The CDR3 DNA reads TGTGCCAGCAGTTTAGCCTCTGGGGGTGAGCAGTTCTTC. Encoded protein: CASSLASGGEQFF.

The CDR3, as DNA: TGTGCCAGCAGTCTAAGCCCAGGACTAGCGGTGATCGATACGCAGTATTTT. It translates to CASSLSPGLAVIDTQYF. The gene calls are TRBV6-5 and TRBJ2-3; 10 bases map to TRBD2. This CDR3 has 17 residues. CDR1 is MNHEY, CDR2 SVGAGI, per germline. J was trimmed by 6 bases and V by 5 bases; bases with no gene match: 14.

This clonotype was counted many times. The gene calls are TRBV9 and TRBJ2-5, with 7 positions matching TRBD1. The CDR3 loop spans 16 amino acids. The germline CDR1 and CDR2 sequences are SGDLS and YYNGEE. V dropped 3 bases and J dropped 5; count of bases not matched to a gene: 13. The CDR3 DNA sequence: TGTGCCAGCAGCGCGAGAGGGACAGTTCCTAGTGAGACCCAGTACTTC. Protein sequence: CASSARGTVPSETQYF.

This clonotype was seen just once. The chain carries TRBV12-3 or TRBV12-4 and TRBJ2-7, with D perhaps matching TRBD2 (7 bases). The ends were cut back, 3 bases at V and 7 bases at J, with 22 bases in the middle. The CDR3 totals 16 residues. The CDR3 region is CASSFTGPVGGREQYF. CDR3 nucleotide sequence: TGTGCCAGCAGTTTTACGGGCCCCGTGGGGGGGCGGGAGCAGTACTTC.

The chain employs TRBV20-1 and TRBJ1-2; 8 bases align to TRBD1. The CDR3 is made up of 15 amino acids. V shed 6 bases and J 4 bases; nucleotides not matched to a gene: 13. CDR1 is DFQATT, CDR2 SNEGSKA, per germline (reference sequence). CDR3 sequence: CSATSPNTGGYGYTF. The CDR3 coding sequence is TGCAGTGCAACTAGCCCCAATACAGGGGGCTATGGCTACACCTTC.